The clone carrying this T cell receptor beta chain came up many times. Its antigen is still unknown. Germline V lookup: CDR1 MNHEY, CDR2 SMNVEV (reference sequence). Trimming cost V 1 base and J 0 bases, with 13 bases left between them. The length of the CDR3 is 17 residues. The data were obtained in a study of T cells in Graves' hyperthyroidism and ophthalmopathy. Study observations and caveats: Researchers report that a 13 V-J model separated ophthalmopathy from stable hyperthyroidism.

Amplified TCR beta CDR3 regions came from RNA transcripts. A set of HTBI primers served as the primers for a first-round RT-PCR of the TCR CDR3. MiXCR was run by TCRdb on the multiplex PCR reads, yielding one entry per CDR3 protein. The sample consists of roughly 400,000 distinct CDR3 sequences, around 15% of them appearing once. The clonotype comes from a man aged 50-60 years with Graves' ophthalmopathy. The rearrangement uses TRBV27 and TRBJ1-5, with D perhaps TRBD1 (5 bases). Sequences were obtained from blood. The DNA for the CDR3 is TGTGCCAGCAGTTTATTCTCCAGGGCTGGTAGCAATCAGCCCCAGCATTTT. It codes for CASSLFSRAGSNQPQHF.